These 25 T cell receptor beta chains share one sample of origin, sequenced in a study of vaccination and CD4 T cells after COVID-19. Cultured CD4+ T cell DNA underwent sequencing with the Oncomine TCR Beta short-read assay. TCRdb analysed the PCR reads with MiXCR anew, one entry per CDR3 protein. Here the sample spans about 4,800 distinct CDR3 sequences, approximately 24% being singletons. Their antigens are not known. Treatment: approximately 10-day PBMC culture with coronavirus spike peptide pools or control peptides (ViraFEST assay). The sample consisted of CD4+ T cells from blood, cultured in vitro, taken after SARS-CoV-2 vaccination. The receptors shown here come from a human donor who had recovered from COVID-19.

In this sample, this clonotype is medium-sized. The CDR3: CASSPRGRLAGSYEQYF. CDR3 coding DNA: TGTGCCAGCAGTCCCAGGGGGCGACTAGCGGGGTCCTACGAGCAGTACTTC. V gene TRBV6-1 combines with J gene TRBJ2-7; 11 nucleotides agree with TRBD2. Trimming took 5 bases from V and 1 from J; bases not matched to a gene: 10. Per the germline V gene, CDR1 is MNHNS and CDR2 is SASEGT. CDR3 length: 17 residues.

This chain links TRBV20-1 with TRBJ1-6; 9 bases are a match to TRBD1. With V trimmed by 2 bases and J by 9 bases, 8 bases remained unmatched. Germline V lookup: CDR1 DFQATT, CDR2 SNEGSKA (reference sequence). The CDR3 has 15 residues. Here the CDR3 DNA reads TGCAGTGCTAGATCCCCGGGACAGGGTTCTTCACCCCTCCACTTT. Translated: CSARSPGQGSSPLHF.

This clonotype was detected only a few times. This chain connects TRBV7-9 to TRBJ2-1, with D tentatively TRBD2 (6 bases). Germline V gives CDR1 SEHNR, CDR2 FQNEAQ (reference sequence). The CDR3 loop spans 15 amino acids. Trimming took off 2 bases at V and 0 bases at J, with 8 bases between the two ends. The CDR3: CASSLSTSSYNEQFF. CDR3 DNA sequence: TGTGCCAGCAGCTTATCGACTAGCTCCTACAATGAGCAGTTCTTC.

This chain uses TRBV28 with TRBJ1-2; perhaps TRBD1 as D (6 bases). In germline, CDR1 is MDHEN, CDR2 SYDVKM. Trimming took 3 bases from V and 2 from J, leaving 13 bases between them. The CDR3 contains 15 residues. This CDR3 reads CASSFSGGINYGYTF. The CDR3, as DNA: TGTGCCAGCAGTTTTTCGGGGGGCATAAACTATGGCTACACCTTC.

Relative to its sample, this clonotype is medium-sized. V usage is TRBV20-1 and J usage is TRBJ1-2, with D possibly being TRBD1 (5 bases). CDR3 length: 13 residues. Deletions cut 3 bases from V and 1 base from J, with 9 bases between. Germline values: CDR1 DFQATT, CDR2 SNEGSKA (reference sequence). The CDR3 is CSARRGGNYGYTF. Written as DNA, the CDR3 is TGCAGTGCTAGGCGCGGGGGTAACTATGGCTACACCTTC.

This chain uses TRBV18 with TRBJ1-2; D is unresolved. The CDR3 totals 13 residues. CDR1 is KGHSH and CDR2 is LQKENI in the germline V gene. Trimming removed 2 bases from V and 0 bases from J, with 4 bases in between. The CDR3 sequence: CASSPEANYGYTF. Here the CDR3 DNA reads TGTGCCAGCTCACCAGAGGCTAACTATGGCTACACCTTC. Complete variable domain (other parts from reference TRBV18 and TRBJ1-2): NAGVMQNPRHLVRRRGQEARLRCSPMKGHSHVYWYRQLPEEGLKFMVYLQKENIIDESGMPKERFSAEFPKEGPSILRIQQVVRGDSAAYFCASSPEANYGYTFGSGTRLTVV.

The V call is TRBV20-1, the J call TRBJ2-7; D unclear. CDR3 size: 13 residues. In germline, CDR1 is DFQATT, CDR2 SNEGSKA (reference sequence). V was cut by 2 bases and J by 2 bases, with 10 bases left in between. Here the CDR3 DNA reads TGCAGTGCTAGAAATCCGGCCCCCTACGAGCAGTACTTC. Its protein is CSARNPAPYEQYF.

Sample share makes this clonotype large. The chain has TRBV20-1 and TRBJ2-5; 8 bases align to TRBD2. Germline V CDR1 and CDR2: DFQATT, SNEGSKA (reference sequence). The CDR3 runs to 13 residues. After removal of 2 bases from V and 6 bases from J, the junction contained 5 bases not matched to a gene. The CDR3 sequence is CSARFGGRQTQYF. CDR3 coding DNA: TGCAGTGCTAGATTCGGCGGGAGGCAGACCCAGTACTTC.

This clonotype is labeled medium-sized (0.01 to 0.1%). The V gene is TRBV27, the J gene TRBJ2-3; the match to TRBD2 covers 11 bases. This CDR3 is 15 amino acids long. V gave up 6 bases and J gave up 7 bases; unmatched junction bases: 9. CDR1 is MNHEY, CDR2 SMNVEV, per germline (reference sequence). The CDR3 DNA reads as TGTGCCAGCAGATTAGCGGGGGGGTACCGTAATACGCAGTATTTT. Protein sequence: CASRLAGGYRNTQYF.

CDR3 sequence: CASVGSTDTQYF. The CDR3 region has the DNA TGTGCCTCCGTGGGGTCCACGGATACGCAGTATTTT. The chain is built from TRBV6-1 and TRBJ2-3; D is uncertain. Germline CDR1 and CDR2: MNHNS and SASEGT. The length of the CDR3 is 12 residues. V was shortened by 11 bases and J by 6 bases, with 15 bases between the two germline ends.

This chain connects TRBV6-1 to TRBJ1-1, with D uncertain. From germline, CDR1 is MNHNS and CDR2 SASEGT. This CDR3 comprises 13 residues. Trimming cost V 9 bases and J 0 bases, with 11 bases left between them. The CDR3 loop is CASGFSLNTEAFF. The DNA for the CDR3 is TGTGCCAGTGGGTTCAGTTTGAACACTGAAGCTTTCTTT.

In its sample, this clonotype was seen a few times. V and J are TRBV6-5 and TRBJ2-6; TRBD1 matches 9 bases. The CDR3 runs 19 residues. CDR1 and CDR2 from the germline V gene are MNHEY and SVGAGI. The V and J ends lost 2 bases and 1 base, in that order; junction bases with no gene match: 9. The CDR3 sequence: CASSYRLGQGLSGANVLTF. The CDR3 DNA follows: TGTGCCAGCAGTTACCGCCTAGGACAGGGGCTATCTGGGGCCAACGTCCTGACTTTC.

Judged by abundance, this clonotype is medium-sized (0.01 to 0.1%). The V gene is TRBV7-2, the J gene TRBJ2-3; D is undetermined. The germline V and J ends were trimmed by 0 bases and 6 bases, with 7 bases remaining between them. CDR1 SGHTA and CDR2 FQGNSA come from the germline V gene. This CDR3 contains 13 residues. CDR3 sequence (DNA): TGTGCCAGCAGCTTAGCCAGGAGCGATACGCAGTATTTT. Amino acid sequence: CASSLARSDTQYF.

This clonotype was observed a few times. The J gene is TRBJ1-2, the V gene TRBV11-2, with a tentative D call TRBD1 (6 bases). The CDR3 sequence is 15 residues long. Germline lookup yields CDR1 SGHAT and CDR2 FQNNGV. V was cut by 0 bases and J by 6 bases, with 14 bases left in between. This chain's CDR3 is CASSLDGTRGDGYTF. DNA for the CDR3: TGTGCCAGCAGCTTAGACGGGACAAGGGGCGATGGCTACACCTTC.

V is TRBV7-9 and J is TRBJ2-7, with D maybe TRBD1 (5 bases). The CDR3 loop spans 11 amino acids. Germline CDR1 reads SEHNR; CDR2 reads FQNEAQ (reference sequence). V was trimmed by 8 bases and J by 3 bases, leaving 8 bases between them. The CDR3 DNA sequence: TGTGCCAGCTCGACAGACTACGAGCAGTACTTC. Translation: CASSTDYEQYF.

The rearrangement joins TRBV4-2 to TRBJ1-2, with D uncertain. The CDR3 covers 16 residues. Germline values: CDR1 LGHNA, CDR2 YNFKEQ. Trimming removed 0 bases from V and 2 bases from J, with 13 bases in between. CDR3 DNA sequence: TGTGCCAGCAGCCAAGATAATGAGGCGAGGAACTATGGCTACACCTTC. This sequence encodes CASSQDNEARNYGYTF.

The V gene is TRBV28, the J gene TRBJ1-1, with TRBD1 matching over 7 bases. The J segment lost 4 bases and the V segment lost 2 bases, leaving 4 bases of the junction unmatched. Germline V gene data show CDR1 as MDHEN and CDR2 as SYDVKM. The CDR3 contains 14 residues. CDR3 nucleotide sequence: TGTGCCAGCAGTTTAAGTTCAGGGGGCACTGAAGCTTTCTTT. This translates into CASSLSSGGTEAFF.

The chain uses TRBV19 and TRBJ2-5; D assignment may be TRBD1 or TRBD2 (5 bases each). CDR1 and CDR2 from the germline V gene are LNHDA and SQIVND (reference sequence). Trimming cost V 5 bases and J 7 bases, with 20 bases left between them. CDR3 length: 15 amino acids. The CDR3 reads CASSARTQQGTTQYF. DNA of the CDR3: TGTGCCAGTAGTGCCCGGACACAACAAGGGACGACCCAGTACTTC.

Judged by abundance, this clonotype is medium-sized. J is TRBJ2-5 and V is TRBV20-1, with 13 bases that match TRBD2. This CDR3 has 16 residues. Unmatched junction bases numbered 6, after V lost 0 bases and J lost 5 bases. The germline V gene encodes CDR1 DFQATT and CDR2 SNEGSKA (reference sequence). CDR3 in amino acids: CSAREGLAGKGETQYF. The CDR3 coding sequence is TGCAGTGCTAGAGAGGGACTAGCGGGGAAAGGGGAGACCCAGTACTTC.

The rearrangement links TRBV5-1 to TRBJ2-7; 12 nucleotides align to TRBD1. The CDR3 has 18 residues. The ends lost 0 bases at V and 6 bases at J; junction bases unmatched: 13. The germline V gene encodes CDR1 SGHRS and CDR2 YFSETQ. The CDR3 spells CASSLASAAGQGAREQYF. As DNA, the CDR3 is TGCGCCAGCAGCTTGGCCTCGGCTGCGGGACAGGGGGCACGCGAGCAGTACTTC.

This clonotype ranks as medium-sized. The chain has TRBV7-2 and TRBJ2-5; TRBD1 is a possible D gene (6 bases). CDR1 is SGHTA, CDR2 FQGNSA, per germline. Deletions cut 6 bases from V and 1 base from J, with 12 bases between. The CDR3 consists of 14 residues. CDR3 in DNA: TGTGCCAGCAGACCAACAGGGTTCCAAGAGACCCAGTACTTC. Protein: CASRPTGFQETQYF. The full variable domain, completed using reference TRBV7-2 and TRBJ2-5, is GAGVSQSPSNKVTEKGKDVELRCDPISGHTALYWYRQSLGQGLEFLIYFQGNSAPDKSGLPSDRFSAERTGGSVSTLTIQRTQQEDSAVYLCASRPTGFQETQYFGPGTRLLVL.

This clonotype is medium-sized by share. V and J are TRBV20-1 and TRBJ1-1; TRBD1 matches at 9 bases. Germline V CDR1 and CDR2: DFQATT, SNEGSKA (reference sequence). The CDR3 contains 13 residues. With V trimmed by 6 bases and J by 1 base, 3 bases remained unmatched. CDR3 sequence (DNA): TGCAGTGCGATGACAGGGGGGAACACTGAAGCTTTCTTT. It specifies CSAMTGGNTEAFF.

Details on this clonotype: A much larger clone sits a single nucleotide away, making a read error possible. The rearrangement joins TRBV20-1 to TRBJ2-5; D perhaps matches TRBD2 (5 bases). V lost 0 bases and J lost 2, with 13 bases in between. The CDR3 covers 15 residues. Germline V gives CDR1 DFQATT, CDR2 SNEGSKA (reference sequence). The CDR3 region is CSARERAALQETQYF. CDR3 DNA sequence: TGCAGTGCTAGAGAGCGGGCAGCCCTACAAGAGACCCAGTACTTC.

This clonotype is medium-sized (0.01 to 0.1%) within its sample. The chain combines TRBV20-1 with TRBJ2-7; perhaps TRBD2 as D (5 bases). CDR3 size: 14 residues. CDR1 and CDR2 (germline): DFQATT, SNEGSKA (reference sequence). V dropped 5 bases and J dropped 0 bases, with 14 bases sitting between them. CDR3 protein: CSAPPAGNSYEQYF. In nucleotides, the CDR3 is TGCAGTGCTCCCCCGGCCGGGAACTCCTACGAGCAGTACTTC.

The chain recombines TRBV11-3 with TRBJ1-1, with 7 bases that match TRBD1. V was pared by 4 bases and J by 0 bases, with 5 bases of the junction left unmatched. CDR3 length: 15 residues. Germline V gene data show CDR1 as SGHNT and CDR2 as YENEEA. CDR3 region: CASSSSGQMNTEAFF. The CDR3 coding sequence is TGTGCCAGCAGCTCCTCGGGACAGATGAACACTGAAGCTTTCTTT.